The next 26 T cell receptor beta chains were all read from a single sample in a study of naive and memory T cell subsets. Both TRBC1 and TRBC2 were covered by a beta constant-region primer of two equimolar oligonucleotides. The ligated cDNA underwent four PCR rounds using SP2 and nested alpha and beta constant-region primers. TCRdb re-analysed the UMI-ligation and nested PCR reads in MiXCR, keeping a single row per CDR3 protein. The data contain tens of thousands of distinct CDR3 sequences, 9% of them seen just once; the ten biggest clones take up over 0.95%. Sequencing input: naive CD8+ T cells from blood. All receptors derive from a human donor in good health.

This clonotype has just a few counts. The rearrangement joins TRBV7-8 to TRBJ2-5; 8 bases match TRBD2. From germline, CDR1 is SGHVS and CDR2 FQNEAQ. This CDR3 comprises 22 residues. V shed 3 bases, J shed 4 bases, and the junction held 28 bases outside the gene matches. The CDR3 sequence: CASSFNPGSGRGYELSPETQYF. CDR3 coding DNA: TGTGCCAGCAGCTTCAATCCAGGGAGCGGGAGAGGTTATGAGCTATCGCCAGAGACCCAGTACTTC. The entire variable domain, with the rest obtained from reference TRBV7-8 and TRBJ2-5, is as follows: GAGVSQSPRYKVAKRGQDVALRCDPISGHVSLFWYQQALGQGPEFLTYFQNEAQLDKSGLPSDRFFAERPEGSVSTLKIQRTQQEDSAVYLCASSFNPGSGRGYELSPETQYFGPGTRLLVL.

The chain is built from TRBV9 and TRBJ1-1; the D is unclear. V gave up 1 base and J gave up 5 bases, with 9 bases separating them. The length of the CDR3 is 13 residues. Germline V lookup: CDR1 SGDLS, CDR2 YYNGEE. The CDR3 sequence is CASSVFKTTEAFF. The CDR3 DNA follows: TGTGCCAGCAGCGTATTTAAAACGACTGAAGCTTTCTTT.

Concerning this clonotype: The DNA is left out, because the CDR3 cannot be placed on it with certainty; the CDR3 is given as TCRdb lists it. V usage is TRBV11-2 and J usage is TRBJ2-1; the table's D call of TRBD1 was not tested on the DNA. Termini included, the CDR3 measures 15 amino acids. In germline, CDR1 is SGHAT, CDR2 FQNNGV. The chain's CDR3 is CASSLVGGGSDDIFF.

The genes are TRBV6-6 and TRBJ2-7; 10 nucleotides align to TRBD2. From germline, CDR1 is MNHNY and CDR2 SVGAGI (reference sequence). Losses at the gene ends were 0 bases for V and 1 base for J; bases not matched to a gene: 6. The CDR3 is 17 amino acids. DNA of the CDR3: TGTGCCAGCAGTTACTCCCCAGCGGGAGGGATGTCCTACGAGCAGTACTTC. This sequence encodes CASSYSPAGGMSYEQYF.

This clonotype showed up just a few times. This sequence joins TRBV12-3 or TRBV12-4 and TRBJ1-1, with D perhaps TRBD1 (5 bases). Between the trimmed V and J ends, which lost 8 bases and 3 bases, there was a span of 13 bases. This CDR3 is 13 amino acids long. CDR3 sequence reads: CASLPGGDTEAFF. Written as DNA, the CDR3 is TGTGCCAGCTTGCCCGGGGGGGACACTGAAGCTTTCTTT.

Only a few counts were recorded for this clonotype. The chain employs TRBV7-6 and TRBJ2-3; D uncertain. The CDR3 loop spans 16 amino acids. Trimming took 1 base from V and 2 from J, leaving 13 bases between them. CDR1 is SGHVS and CDR2 is FNYEAQ in the germline V gene. The chain's CDR3 is CASSLGVTDYTDTQYF. Here the CDR3 DNA reads TGTGCCAGCAGCTTAGGGGTCACAGATTACACAGATACGCAGTATTTT. Looking up the rest from reference TRBV7-6 and TRBJ2-3 gives the full variable domain: GAGVSQSPRYKVTKRGQDVALRCDPISGHVSLYWYRQALGQGPEFLTYFNYEAQQDKSGLPNDRFSAERPEGSISTLTIQRTEQRDSAMYRCASSLGVTDYTDTQYFGPGTRLTVL.

This clonotype was found many times. The rearrangement uses TRBV25-1 and TRBJ2-1, with D perhaps given as TRBD1 or TRBD2 (5 bases each). Looked up from germline, CDR1 is MGHDK and CDR2 is SYGVNS. Trimming removed 5 bases at V and 4 bases at J, with 12 bases between. The CDR3 length is 14 residues. The CDR3, as DNA: TGTGCCAGCAGTTGGGGTGGGGGTTACAATGAGCAGTTCTTC. It translates to CASSWGGGYNEQFF. The variable domain in full, with the rest retrieved from reference TRBV25-1 and TRBJ2-1, is EADIYQTPRYLVIGTGKKITLECSQTMGHDKMYWYQQDPGMELHLIHYSYGVNSTEKGDLSSESTVSRIRTEHFPLTLESARPSHTSQYLCASSWGGGYNEQFFGPGTRLTVL.

In regard to this clonotype: The DNA is left out, because the CDR3 cannot be placed on it with certainty; the CDR3 is given as TCRdb lists it. The V call is TRBV29-1, the J call TRBJ2-1; the table gives TRBD2 as D, unverified against the DNA. The germline gives CDR1 SQVTM, CDR2 ANQGSEA. The CDR3 length is 14 residues, termini included. CDR3 amino acids: CSVAGSSGHNEQFF.

Only a few counts were recorded for this clonotype. The genes are TRBV7-3 and TRBJ2-3; D unclear. The V gene lost 6 bases and the J gene lost 1 base, with 14 bases spanning the gap. CDR1 is SGHTA, CDR2 FQGTGA, per germline. The CDR3 consists of 15 residues. DNA of the CDR3: TGTGCCAGCAGTCCTTCTTTAACAGGCACAGATACGCAGTATTTT. Translating it yields CASSPSLTGTDTQYF.

The sample holds many counts of this clonotype. This sequence joins TRBV6-5 and TRBJ2-4; either TRBD1 or TRBD2 may fit D (5 bases each). This CDR3 is built from 16 residues. V lost 0 bases and J lost 8, with 17 bases in between. Looked up from germline, CDR1 is MNHEY and CDR2 is SVGAGI. This CDR3 is CASSYSAFGDDDIQYF. The CDR3 nucleotides read TGTGCCAGCAGTTACTCAGCTTTCGGGGACGATGACATTCAGTACTTC.

This clonotype was seen more than once but under ten times. Written as DNA, the CDR3 is TGCGCCAGCAGCCAGACTAGCGGAAACTACGAGCAGTACTTC. Its protein product is CASSQTSGNYEQYF. V and J are TRBV4-1 and TRBJ2-7; TRBD2 matches at 9 bases. The CDR3 totals 14 residues. V lost 3 bases, J lost 3 bases, and 3 bases stayed unmatched. Germline loops: CDR1 MGHRA, CDR2 YSYEKL.

This clonotype showed up many times. This chain connects TRBV19 to TRBJ1-1; D possibly corresponds to TRBD1 (5 bases). Per germline, CDR1 LNHDA and CDR2 SQIVND (reference sequence). The CDR3 runs to 15 residues. Deletions cut 3 bases from V and 3 bases from J, with 14 bases between. Here the CDR3 DNA reads TGTGCCAGTAGTATGCCAGGGACCTTCTACACTGAAGCTTTCTTT. It translates to CASSMPGTFYTEAFF.

This clonotype was counted only a few times. For the CDR3, the DNA is TGTGCCAGCAGCCAACCAGGGTTGGACTATGGCTACACCTTC. Translation gives CASSQPGLDYGYTF. The chain links TRBV7-9 to TRBJ1-2; TRBD1 might be the D (5 bases). V lost 5 bases and J lost 3, with 13 bases in between. CDR1 SEHNR and CDR2 FQNEAQ come from the germline V gene (reference sequence). This CDR3 spans 14 amino acids.

There are many counts of this clonotype. This chain connects TRBV19 to TRBJ2-7; TRBD1 agrees at 12 bases. Germline loops: CDR1 LNHDA, CDR2 SQIVND (reference sequence). The J segment lost 3 bases and the V segment lost 4 bases, leaving 4 bases of the junction unmatched. The CDR3 consists of 15 residues. The CDR3 region is CASSRGQGAFYEQYF. The CDR3 DNA follows: TGTGCCAGTAGTAGGGGACAGGGGGCTTTCTACGAGCAGTACTTC.

This clonotype was seen many times. This chain uses TRBV6-5 with TRBJ2-1; 7 bases agree with TRBD1. From germline, CDR1 is MNHEY and CDR2 SVGAGI. The V and J ends lost 0 bases and 2 bases, in that order; junction bases with no gene match: 1. The length of the CDR3 is 15 residues. The CDR3 reads CASSYSDRAYNEQFF. As DNA, the CDR3 is TGTGCCAGCAGTTACTCCGACAGGGCCTACAATGAGCAGTTCTTC.

This clonotype was seen a few times. The rearrangement links TRBV29-1 to TRBJ2-7; D ambiguous. The germline CDR1 and CDR2 sequences are SQVTM and ANQGSEA. V was cut by 4 bases and J by 0 bases, with 16 bases left in between. The CDR3 loop spans 15 amino acids. The CDR3 here is CSVGFLQPVSYEQYF. The CDR3 DNA sequence: TGCAGCGTTGGATTTCTACAGCCAGTCTCCTACGAGCAGTACTTC.

The chain recombines TRBV6-2 or TRBV6-3 with TRBJ2-1; TRBD2 agrees at 10 bases. The ends lost 5 bases at V and 4 bases at J; junction bases unmatched: 8. CDR1 and CDR2 from the germline V gene are MNHEY and SVGEGT. This CDR3 spans 16 amino acids. CDR3 sequence: CASSPDGLAVYNEQFF. CDR3 sequence (DNA): TGTGCCAGCAGTCCAGATGGACTAGCGGTTTACAATGAGCAGTTCTTC.

V gene TRBV24-1 combines with J gene TRBJ2-5, with 15 bases that match TRBD2. There are 16 residues in the CDR3. The germline V gene encodes CDR1 KGHDR and CDR2 SFDVKD. The ends lost 6 bases at V and 5 bases at J; junction bases unmatched: 6. The CDR3 reads CATSPGTSGRWETQYF. In DNA form, the CDR3 reads TGTGCCACCAGTCCCGGGACTAGCGGGAGGTGGGAGACCCAGTACTTC.

The J gene is TRBJ2-6, the V gene TRBV25-1, with D unresolved. The CDR3 is 15 residues long. Trimming cost V 2 bases and J 0 bases, with 5 bases left between them. From germline, CDR1 is MGHDK and CDR2 SYGVNS. The CDR3 nucleotides are TGTGCCAGCAGTGAAATATCCTCTGGGGCCAACGTCCTGACTTTC. Translated: CASSEISSGANVLTF. Full variable domain (rest looked up from reference TRBV25-1 and TRBJ2-6): EADIYQTPRYLVIGTGKKITLECSQTMGHDKMYWYQQDPGMELHLIHYSYGVNSTEKGDLSSESTVSRIRTEHFPLTLESARPSHTSQYLCASSEISSGANVLTFGAGSRLTVL.

V is TRBV24-1 and J is TRBJ2-1; 8 bases are a match to TRBD2. The CDR3 runs to 11 residues. CDR1 KGHDR and CDR2 SFDVKD come from the germline V gene. V shed 9 bases and J 6 bases; nucleotides not matched to a gene: 0. The CDR3: CATGTSNEQFF. Written as DNA, the CDR3 is TGTGCCACCGGGACTAGCAATGAGCAGTTCTTC.

Ten or more counts support this clonotype. J is TRBJ1-4 and V is TRBV6-6; 7 bases match TRBD1. The V segment lost 5 bases and the J segment 3 bases; nucleotides outside the gene matches: 6. The CDR3 sequence is 15 residues long. CDR1 is MNHNY, CDR2 SVGAGI, per germline (reference sequence). CDR3: CASSRSTGSNEKLFF. In nucleotides, the CDR3 is TGTGCCAGCAGTCGCTCGACAGGGTCTAATGAAAAACTGTTTTTT.

The rearrangement uses TRBV7-9 and TRBJ2-6; 11 bases fit TRBD1. J was trimmed by 2 bases and V by 7 bases; bases with no gene match: 4. This CDR3 region has 16 residues. Germline V gene data show CDR1 as SEHNR and CDR2 as FQNEAQ (reference sequence). CDR3 residues: CASKGGQGAGANVLTF. In DNA, the CDR3 is TGTGCCAGCAAAGGGGGACAGGGGGCTGGGGCCAACGTCCTGACTTTC.

This clonotype was seen a handful of times. The rearrangement uses TRBV20-1 and TRBJ1-2; D unclear. Germline V lookup: CDR1 DFQATT, CDR2 SNEGSKA (reference sequence). The CDR3 runs to 11 residues. Trimming took off 6 bases at V and 4 bases at J, with 9 bases between the two ends. CDR3 amino acids: CSAPDPYGYTF. The CDR3 coding sequence is TGCAGTGCGCCTGACCCCTATGGCTACACCTTC.

In regard to this clonotype: A much larger clone differs by one base, so this may be a read error. The rearrangement joins TRBV5-4 to TRBJ2-5, with D uncertain. The V and J ends lost 4 bases and 3 bases respectively, with 13 bases between them. This CDR3 has 14 residues. The V gene's germline CDR1 is SGHNT and CDR2 YYREEE (reference sequence). CDR3: CASSPIVGKETQYF. The CDR3, as DNA: TGTGCCAGCAGCCCCATTGTGGGGAAAGAGACCCAGTACTTC.

This clonotype was observed at least ten times. This rearrangement joins TRBV9 to TRBJ2-5; D ambiguous. CDR1 and CDR2 from the germline V gene are SGDLS and YYNGEE. The CDR3 has 13 residues. Between the trimmed V and J ends, which lost 3 bases and 2 bases, there was a span of 8 bases. This CDR3 reads CASSDPNQETQYF. The CDR3 coding sequence is TGTGCCAGCAGCGACCCAAATCAAGAGACCCAGTACTTC.

This clonotype was observed many times. V usage is TRBV20-1 and J usage is TRBJ2-7; no clear D gene. V lost 0 bases, J lost 4 bases, and 7 bases lay in between. CDR3 length: 12 amino acids. CDR1 and CDR2 (germline): DFQATT, SNEGSKA (reference sequence). The CDR3 bases are TGCAGTGCTAGAGATCCCACGTACGAGCAGTACTTC. Its protein product is CSARDPTYEQYF.